This T cell receptor beta chain was obtained from a study of tumor-infiltrating lymphocytes in primary liver carcinoma. In this sample, this clonotype turned up a few times. Researchers generated TCR beta cDNA from approximately 0.55 ug of total RNA, relying on a constant-region primer. Three nested multiplex PCR rounds, a slightly modified ARM-PCR method, built the TCR beta libraries. The first two PCR rounds used TRBV1-TRBV30 forward primers with a C-beta reverse primer, around 10 cycles each. From the multiplex PCR reads, TCRdb called clonotypes with MiXCR, one entry per CDR3 protein. The table includes about 180,000 distinct CDR3 sequences, over 45% detected once. This CDR3 contains 15 residues. Deletions cut 6 bases from V and 2 bases from J, with 14 bases between. Germline CDR1 and CDR2: MNHEY and SVGAGI. Blood RNA was derived from unsorted whole blood, and germline DNA was extracted too.

The chain links TRBV6-5 to TRBJ1-5; tentatively, D is TRBD1 (5 bases). The sample was peripheral blood. This clonotype was obtained from a man aged 35 to 55 with primary liver carcinoma and hepatitis B virus infection. CDR3 nucleotide sequence: TGTGCCAGCAGGATAAAATTGGGGGGCAATCAGCCCCAGCATTTT. This gives the protein CASRIKLGGNQPQHF.